This TCR beta chain stems from a study of blood T cell repertoires in COVID-19. Study in general: Italy, Spain and the United States were the sources of the convalescent and acute COVID-19 samples. The cDNA or gDNA used as material had been derived from T cells, B-cell-depleted T cells, or PBMCs.

The CDR3 is 13 residues long. V was pared by 10 bases and J by 3 bases, with 5 bases of the junction left unmatched. The germline CDR1 and CDR2 sequences are MDHEN and SYDVKM. Per the authors' pipeline: Reference gene primer amplification gave estimated nucleated cell counts. The repertoire was sequenced with immunoSEQ multiplex PCR; TCRdb's copy has only in-frame clones and lacks some. V, J and clone size are taken as reported in that table, and D and trimming were inferred from the DNA itself. Altogether over 100,000 clones are present, more than 85% being singletons, with the ten largest covering 2.5% to 3.5%.

This chain connects TRBV28 to TRBJ1-4; 7 bases match TRBD1. This TCR derives from a man aged 50 or older with active or convalescent COVID-19. Sequenced material: peripheral blood. The CDR3 is CATYQGANEKLFF. The CDR3 DNA reads as TGTGCCACTTATCAGGGGGCTAATGAAAAACTGTTTTTT.